What follows are 10 T cell receptor beta chains derived from one specimen sequenced in a study of T-cell reconstitution after alpha-beta-depleted transplantation in children. Library preparation (for TCRbeta) was performed with unique molecular identifiers. Each CDR3 protein gets one entry after TCRdb re-called the PCR reads with MiXCR. The sample lists 84,000 or so distinct CDR3 sequences, around 15% seen once, with about 20% in the top ten. This specimen consisted of PBMCs, mostly from graft donor cells, obtained 180 days after TCRalphabeta/CD19-depleted stem cell transplant. The receptors come from a male patient aged 2-15 years who had a stem cell transplant for acute lymphoblastic leukemia, so the T cells may come from the graft donor.

This clonotype was counted many times. The gene calls are TRBV13 and TRBJ2-7; tentative D call: TRBD2 (5 bases). CDR3 length: 15 amino acids. Germline values: CDR1 PRHDT, CDR2 FYEKMQ (reference sequence). V was clipped by 0 bases and J by 2 bases, with 11 bases between them. CDR3 sequence (DNA): TGTGCCAGCAGCTTAGGCGGGCGGGCTACCTACGAGCAGTACTTC. Protein: CASSLGGRATYEQYF.

The chain employs TRBV12-3 or TRBV12-4 and TRBJ2-3; D remains ambiguous. V lost 5 bases, J lost 7 bases, and 10 bases lay in between. The CDR3 totals 12 residues. The CDR3 DNA sequence: TGTGCCAGCAGTCAGGTTGGATATACGCAGTATTTT. Translating it yields CASSQVGYTQYF.

This chain joins TRBV12-3 or TRBV12-4 and TRBJ2-1; D might be TRBD1 (6 bases). The CDR3 spans 14 residues. V was trimmed by 1 base and J by 4 bases, leaving 8 bases between them. The CDR3 reads CASSLGTVYNEQFF. In DNA, the CDR3 is TGTGCCAGCAGTTTAGGGACAGTTTACAATGAGCAGTTCTTC.

The genes are TRBV3-1 and TRBJ2-3, with no clear D. Trimming removed 3 bases from V and 1 base from J, with 8 bases in between. The CDR3 covers 14 residues. Germline V lookup: CDR1 LGHDT, CDR2 YNNKEL (reference sequence). The CDR3 DNA sequence: TGTGCCAGCAGCCACGGTACCCGCACAGATACGCAGTATTTT. Its translation is CASSHGTRTDTQYF.

This clonotype was recorded at least ten times. The chain combines TRBV5-1 with TRBJ2-1; D ambiguous. The CDR3 covers 15 residues. The germline CDR1 and CDR2 sequences are SGHRS and YFSETQ. V gave up 0 bases and J gave up 4 bases, with 11 bases separating them. CDR3 nucleotide sequence: TGCGCCAGCAGCTTGGGGACGCCAAATTACAATGAGCAGTTCTTC. Its protein is CASSLGTPNYNEQFF.

This clonotype was seen at least ten times. The CDR3 DNA follows: TGTGCCAGCAGTTACTCGAAGGGAGCGGGAGGGGAAGAGACCCAGTACTTC. Protein product: CASSYSKGAGGEETQYF. The chain employs TRBV6-5 and TRBJ2-5, with 10 bases that match TRBD2. Trimming at V came to 0 bases and at J to 3 bases, leaving 7 bases not matched to a gene. Germline CDR1 and CDR2: MNHEY and SVGAGI. The CDR3 has 17 residues.

V gene TRBV12-3 or TRBV12-4 combines with J gene TRBJ1-2, with D uncertain. Trimming stripped 5 bases from V and 3 bases from J, with 10 bases between. The CDR3 extends over 13 amino acids. CDR3 nucleotides: TGTGCCAGCAGTCTCAGGTCCCACTATGGCTACACCTTC. Protein sequence: CASSLRSHYGYTF.

This clonotype is labeled large. The chain joins TRBV27 to TRBJ1-2, with D perhaps TRBD1 (5 bases). The CDR3 runs 14 residues. V lost 2 bases, J lost 2 bases, and 9 bases lay in between. Germline lookup yields CDR1 MNHEY and CDR2 SMNVEV (reference sequence). CDR3 sequence reads: CASSLQGGNYGYTF. The CDR3 DNA reads TGTGCCAGCAGTTTACAGGGAGGGAACTATGGCTACACCTTC.

In this sample, this clonotype turned up a few times. V is TRBV5-6 and J is TRBJ2-7; maybe TRBD1 (5 bases). The CDR3 spans 14 residues. The germline V gene has CDR1 SGHDT and CDR2 YYEEEE. Trimming cost V 1 base and J 0 bases, with 8 bases left between them. The CDR3 region has the DNA TGTGCCAGCAGCTTGTACAGGTACTCCTACGAGCAGTACTTC. Protein product: CASSLYRYSYEQYF.

This chain connects TRBV5-1 to TRBJ2-5; D is uncertain. The CDR3 runs 14 residues. Germline V gene lookup returns CDR1 SGHRS and CDR2 YFSETQ. Trimming cost V 0 bases and J 2 bases, with 8 bases left between them. The CDR3 DNA reads as TGCGCCAGCAGCTTGGACGGAAGGCAAGAGACCCAGTACTTC. It is translated as CASSLDGRQETQYF. The variable domain in full, completed from reference TRBV5-1 and TRBJ2-5, reads KAGVTQTPRYLIKTRGQQVTLSCSPISGHRSVSWYQQTPGQGLQFLFEYFSETQRNKGNFPGRFSGRQFSNSRSEMNVSTLELGDSALYLCASSLDGRQETQYFGPGTRLLVL.